A single sample gave rise to the 8 T cell receptor beta chains below, sequenced in a study of tumor T cells in aggressive B-cell lymphoma. Using immunoSEQ multiplex PCR, the repertoire was profiled, and TCRdb retains in-frame clones only, with some absent. Of roughly 2,000 clones listed, about 87% were seen once; the top ten hold around a tenth. The source material was tumor tissue. Source of these receptors: an adult with diffuse large B cell lymphoma.

The rearrangement joins TRBV19 to TRBJ2-1; the match to TRBD2 covers 13 bases. CDR3 length equals 16 residues. Germline V gene sequence: CDR1 LNHDA, CDR2 SQIVND (reference sequence). The J segment lost 10 bases and the V segment lost 1 base, leaving 7 bases of the junction unmatched. DNA for the CDR3: TGTGCCAGTAGTATAGGCGGGACTAGCGGGGTGGAAGAGCAGTTCTTC. This sequence encodes CASSIGGTSGVEEQFF. The full variable domain, completed using reference TRBV19 and TRBJ2-1, is DGGITQSPKYLFRKEGQNVTLSCEQNLNHDAMYWYRQDPGQGLRLIYYSQIVNDFQKGDIAEGYSVSREKKESFPLTVTSAQKNPTAFYLCASSIGGTSGVEEQFFGPGTRLTVL.

The chain employs TRBV19 and TRBJ2-7; TRBD1 might be the D (6 bases). The CDR3 consists of 14 residues. Trimming shortened V by 1 base and J by 6 bases, and 13 bases separated the two germline ends. Germline CDR1 is LNHDA and CDR2 is SQIVND (reference sequence). The CDR3 reads CASSIGQVFTEQYF. The DNA for the CDR3 is TGTGCCAGTAGTATAGGACAGGTTTTCACCGAGCAGTACTTC. The variable domain in full, completed from reference TRBV19 and TRBJ2-7, reads DGGITQSPKYLFRKEGQNVTLSCEQNLNHDAMYWYRQDPGQGLRLIYYSQIVNDFQKGDIAEGYSVSREKKESFPLTVTSAQKNPTAFYLCASSIGQVFTEQYFGPGTRLTVT.

This rearrangement joins TRBV11-2 to TRBJ1-4; no definite D call. Germline assignment: CDR1 SGHAT and CDR2 FQNNGV. There are 15 residues in the CDR3. The V gene lost 3 bases and the J gene lost 0 bases, with 8 bases spanning the gap. CDR3 protein: CASSLAGSTNEKLFF. The CDR3 nucleotides read TGTGCCAGCAGCTTGGCCGGGTCAACTAATGAAAAACTGTTTTTT.

The chain combines TRBV27 with TRBJ2-6; D not certain. Germline V gene sequence: CDR1 MNHEY, CDR2 SMNVEV (reference sequence). The V end was cut by 0 bases, the J end by 0 bases, with 6 bases between. The CDR3 consists of 16 residues. The CDR3 DNA reads as TGTGCCAGCAGTTTATCAGTCAGCTCTGGGGCCAACGTCCTGACTTTC. It yields the protein CASSLSVSSGANVLTF.

V is TRBV10-3 and J is TRBJ1-1; a possible D gene is TRBD1 (5 bases). This CDR3 spans 19 amino acids. Germline CDR1 reads ENHRY; CDR2 reads SYGVKD. The ends were cut back, 3 bases at V and 1 base at J, with 24 bases in the middle. CDR3 loop: CAISDPDIWEGNENTEAFF. CDR3 nucleotides: TGTGCCATCAGTGATCCGGACATTTGGGAGGGAAATGAGAACACTGAAGCTTTCTTT.

This clone came up a few times. V and J are TRBV4-1 and TRBJ1-1; the match to TRBD1 covers 7 bases. Per the germline V gene, CDR1 is MGHRA and CDR2 is YSYEKL. V was pared by 0 bases and J by 11 bases, with 6 bases of the junction left unmatched. The CDR3 is made up of 13 amino acids. The CDR3 DNA is TGCGCCAGCAGCCAAGAGGACAGGTGGGCCGCTTTCTTT. Translating gives CASSQEDRWAAFF.

The V gene is TRBV19, the J gene TRBJ2-6, with D perhaps TRBD1 (6 bases). V lost 7 bases and J 2 bases, leaving 15 bases between the germline ends. This CDR3 spans 16 amino acids. Germline values: CDR1 LNHDA, CDR2 SQIVND (reference sequence). The CDR3 loop is CASTRDIQPGANVLTF. Written as DNA, the CDR3 is TGTGCCAGTACTCGGGACATCCAACCTGGGGCCAACGTCCTGACTTTC.

J is TRBJ2-1 and V is TRBV28; no clear D gene. CDR1 and CDR2 from the germline V gene are MDHEN and SYDVKM. V was cut by 3 bases and J by 4 bases, with 16 bases left in between. This CDR3 comprises 16 residues. CDR3 in amino acids: CASSFLRSSDYNEQFF. The CDR3 DNA reads as TGTGCCAGCAGTTTTCTACGGTCCTCTGATTACAATGAGCAGTTCTTC.